This TCR beta chain is drawn from a study of blood T cell repertoires in COVID-19. Repertoires were generated with immunoSEQ multiplex PCR, while TCRdb's copy carries only in-frame clones and drops some. The data hold around 180,000 clones, with 80% to 90% observed a single time. Germline lookup yields CDR1 GTSNPN and CDR2 SVGIG (reference sequence). The CDR3 runs 13 residues. V was clipped by 1 base and J by 8 bases, with 11 bases between them. The chain joins TRBV30 to TRBJ1-4; D uncertain. The sample taken for sequencing was peripheral blood. The clonotype originates from a woman of 80 years or more with COVID-19, enrolled during active disease. The CDR3 region is CAWSDTGREKLFF. CDR3 coding DNA: TGTGCCTGGAGTGACACCGGGAGGGAAAAACTGTTTTTT. Full variable domain (rest looked up from reference TRBV30 and TRBJ1-4): SQTIHQWPATLVQPVGSPLSLECTVEGTSNPNLYWYRQAAGRGLQLLFYSVGIGQISSEVPQNLSASRPQDRQFILSSKKLLLSDSGFYLCAWSDTGREKLFFGSGTQLSVL.